A single T cell receptor (beta chain) is shown here with its context. Its antigen is not known. The data are from a study of OX40 agonist ivuxolimab in advanced cancers. Findings and caveats of the study: Partial responders dosed at 0.1-3.0 mg/kg displayed clonal expansion ranking among the lowest.

The length of the CDR3 is 14 residues. In germline, CDR1 is MNHNS, CDR2 SASEGT. Deletions cut 1 base from V and 2 bases from J, with 8 bases between. Method: immunoSEQ multiplex PCR; TCRdb's copy keeps in-frame clones and lacks some. There are roughly 100,000 clones in the sample; 75% to 95% occur only once, and around 0.5% lies in the top ten. Sequences were derived from CD4+ or CD8+ T cells sorted from blood, sampled in a trial of the OX40 agonist ivuxolimab. The rearrangement uses TRBV6-1 and TRBJ1-2; the D is unclear. The sequence came from an adult with an advanced solid tumor such as melanoma, head and neck, liver or kidney cancer. CDR3: CASSEDTKNYGYTF. CDR3 in DNA: TGTGCCAGCAGTGAAGACACTAAAAACTATGGCTACACCTTC.